This T cell receptor beta chain was identified during a study of blood T cell repertoires in COVID-19. Those enrolled, adults aged roughly 18 to 89 years, came from roughly 23 US areas. The authors' processing: Amplification from reference gene primers served as the basis for estimated nucleated cell counts. Assay used: immunoSEQ multiplex PCR; TCRdb lists only in-frame clones, some missing. For V, J and clone size, that table is used; D and trimming come from the DNA. The sample has 200,000 or so clones; 70% to 90% are singletons. V trimming: 3 bases; J trimming: 2 bases; junction bases outside the gene matches: 2. The CDR3 is made up of 15 amino acids. The V gene's germline CDR1 is KGHSH and CDR2 LQKENI.

This sequence joins TRBV18 and TRBJ1-5; 9 bases align to TRBD1. The sample comprised PBMCs or T cells enriched from blood (not recorded which). This clonotype was sampled from a woman aged 40 to 55 with acute COVID-19. In nucleotides, the CDR3 is TGTGCCAGCTCACCGGGACAGGGAGGCAATCAGCCCCAGCATTTT. Protein sequence: CASSPGQGGNQPQHF.